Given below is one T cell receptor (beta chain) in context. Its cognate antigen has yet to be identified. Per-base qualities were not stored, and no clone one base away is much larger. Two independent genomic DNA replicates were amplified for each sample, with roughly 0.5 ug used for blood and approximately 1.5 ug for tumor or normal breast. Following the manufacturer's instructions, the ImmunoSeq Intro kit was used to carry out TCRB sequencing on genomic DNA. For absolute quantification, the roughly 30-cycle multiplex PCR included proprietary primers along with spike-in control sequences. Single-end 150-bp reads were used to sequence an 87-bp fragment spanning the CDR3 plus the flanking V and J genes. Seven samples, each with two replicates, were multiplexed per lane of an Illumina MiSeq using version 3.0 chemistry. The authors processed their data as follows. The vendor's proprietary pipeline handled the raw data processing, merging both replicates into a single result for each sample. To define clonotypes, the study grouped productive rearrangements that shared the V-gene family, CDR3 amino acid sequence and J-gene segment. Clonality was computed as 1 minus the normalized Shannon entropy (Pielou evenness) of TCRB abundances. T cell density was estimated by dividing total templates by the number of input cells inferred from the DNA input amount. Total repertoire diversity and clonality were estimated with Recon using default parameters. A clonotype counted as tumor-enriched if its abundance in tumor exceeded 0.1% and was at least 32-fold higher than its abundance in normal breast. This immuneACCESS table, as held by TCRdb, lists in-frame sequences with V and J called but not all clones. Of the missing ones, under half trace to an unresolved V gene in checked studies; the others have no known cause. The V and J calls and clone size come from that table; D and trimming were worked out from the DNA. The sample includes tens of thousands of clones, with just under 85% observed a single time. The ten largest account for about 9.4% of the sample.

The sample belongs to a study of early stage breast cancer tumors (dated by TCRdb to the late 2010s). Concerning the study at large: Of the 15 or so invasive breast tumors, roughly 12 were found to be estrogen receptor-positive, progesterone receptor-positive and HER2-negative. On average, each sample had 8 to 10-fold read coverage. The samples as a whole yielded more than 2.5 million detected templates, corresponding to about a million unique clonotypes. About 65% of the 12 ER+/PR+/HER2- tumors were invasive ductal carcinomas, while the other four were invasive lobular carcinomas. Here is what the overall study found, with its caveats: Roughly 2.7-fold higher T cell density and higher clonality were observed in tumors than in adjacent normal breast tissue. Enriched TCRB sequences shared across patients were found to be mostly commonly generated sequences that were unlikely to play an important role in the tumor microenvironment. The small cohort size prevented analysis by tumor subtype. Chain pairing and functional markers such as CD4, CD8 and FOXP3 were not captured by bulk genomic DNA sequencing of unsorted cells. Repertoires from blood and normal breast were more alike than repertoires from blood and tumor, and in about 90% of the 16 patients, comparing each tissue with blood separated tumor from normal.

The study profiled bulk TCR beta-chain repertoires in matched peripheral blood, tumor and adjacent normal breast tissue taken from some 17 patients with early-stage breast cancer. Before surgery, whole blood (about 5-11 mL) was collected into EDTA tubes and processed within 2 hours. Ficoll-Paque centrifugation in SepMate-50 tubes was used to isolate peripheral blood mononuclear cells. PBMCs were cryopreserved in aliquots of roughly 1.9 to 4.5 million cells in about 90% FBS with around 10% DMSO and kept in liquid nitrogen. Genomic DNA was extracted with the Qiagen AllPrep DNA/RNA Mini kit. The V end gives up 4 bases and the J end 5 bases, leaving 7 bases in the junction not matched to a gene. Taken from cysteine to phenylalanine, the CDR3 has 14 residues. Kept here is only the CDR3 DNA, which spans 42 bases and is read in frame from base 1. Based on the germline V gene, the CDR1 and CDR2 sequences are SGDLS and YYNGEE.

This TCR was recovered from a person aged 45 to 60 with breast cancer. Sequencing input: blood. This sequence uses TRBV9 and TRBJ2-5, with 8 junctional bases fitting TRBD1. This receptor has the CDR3 CASSLWTGLETQYF. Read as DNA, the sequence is TGTGCCAGCAGCTTATGGACAGGGCTGGAGACCCAGTACTTC.